This T cell receptor beta chain appears in the sequencing data of a study of T cells in Graves' hyperthyroidism and ophthalmopathy. This clonotype was counted only a few times. Its specificity is unknown. The CDR3 loop spans 15 amino acids. The V end was cut by 5 bases, the J end by 6 bases, with 16 bases between. Germline V gene sequence: CDR1 SEHNR, CDR2 FQNEAQ (reference sequence). General study results and limits: The model anticipated ophthalmopathy a median around six months pre-onset. Stable hyperthyroidism was told apart from ophthalmopathy by a model built on 13 V-J features. Most clonotypes expanded in thyroid above 0.001 were likewise present in blood.

From RNA transcripts, TCR beta CDR3 regions were amplified. The HTBI primer set drove a first-round RT-PCR of the TCR CDR3. TCRdb processed the multiplex PCR reads anew with MiXCR; each CDR3 protein has one entry. The repertoire consists of about 700,000 distinct CDR3 sequences, with about 45% occurring once and the leading ten covering less than 9%. The origin of this receptor is an adult man with Graves' disease, either hyperthyroidism or ophthalmopathy (not recorded which). Input material: peripheral blood or thyroid tissue (not recorded which). The V call is TRBV7-9, the J call TRBJ1-4, with D possibly TRBD1 on 6 matching bases. CDR3 amino acids: CASSPRGGVDEKLFF. In nucleotides, the CDR3 is TGTGCCAGCAGCCCAAGGGGGGGGGTCGATGAAAAACTGTTTTTT.